Below, one T cell receptor (beta chain) is given with its context. Measured with immunoSEQ multiplex PCR; TCRdb has only the in-frame clones, and not every one. The sample lists over 75,000 clones; almost 70% were seen once. This entry is derived from a study of shared clonotypes between healthy human individuals. Per germline, CDR1 MRHNA and CDR2 SNTAGT. V was cut by 5 bases and J by 5 bases, with 15 bases left in between. The CDR3 is 14 residues long. The receptor was derived from a man aged 25 to 45 in good health. The sequencing input was memory CD8+ T cells sorted from blood. This sample's subset: CD45RO+ cells pooled with CCR7-negative TemRA cells. The V and J genes are TRBV6-4 and TRBJ1-1, with D tentatively TRBD1 (6 bases). This CDR3 reads CASSSSGDGTEAFF. The CDR3 region has the DNA TGTGCCAGCAGTAGCTCAGGGGACGGAACTGAAGCTTTCTTT.